This TCR beta chain derives from a study of human T cells and chemical hapten exposure. This clonotype was counted between two and nine times. From the RACE reads, TCRdb called clonotypes with MiXCR, one entry per CDR3 protein. The data show approximately 32,000 distinct CDR3 sequences, with about 12% seen just once and around 1.9% held by the top ten. Time point defined: pre-sensitization, week 0. Described treatment: therapeutic diphenylcyclopropenone sensitization with weekly scalp DPC. Unfractionated whole blood was the source from which total RNA was extracted. This clonotype was sampled from a woman aged 40 to 50 with alopecia areata. Some clones in this sample may be carry-over from other donors' samples. Sequenced material: whole blood, taken in connection with sensitization to the hapten diphenylcyclopropenone (DPC).

The CDR3 loop reads CASSGTSGQDTQYF. The CDR3 DNA reads as TGTGCCAGCAGTGGCACTAGCGGGCAAGATACGCAGTATTTT. The chain couples TRBV6-4 to TRBJ2-3; TRBD2 matches at 9 bases. V was clipped by 4 bases and J by 5 bases; unmatched bases: 4. Germline-derived CDR1 and CDR2 are MRHNA and SNTAGT. This CDR3 is built from 14 residues.